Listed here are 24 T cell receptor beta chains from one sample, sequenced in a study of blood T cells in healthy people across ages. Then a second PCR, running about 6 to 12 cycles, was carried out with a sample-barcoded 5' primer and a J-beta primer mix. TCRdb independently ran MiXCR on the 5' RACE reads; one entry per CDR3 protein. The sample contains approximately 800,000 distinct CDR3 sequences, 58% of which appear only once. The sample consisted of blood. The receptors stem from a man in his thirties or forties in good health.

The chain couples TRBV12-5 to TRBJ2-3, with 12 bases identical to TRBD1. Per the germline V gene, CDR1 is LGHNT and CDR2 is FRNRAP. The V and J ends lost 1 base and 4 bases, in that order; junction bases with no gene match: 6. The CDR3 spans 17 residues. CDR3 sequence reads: CASGLAPGTGGSDTQYF. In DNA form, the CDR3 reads TGTGCTAGTGGTTTGGCTCCCGGGACAGGGGGCTCAGATACGCAGTATTTT.

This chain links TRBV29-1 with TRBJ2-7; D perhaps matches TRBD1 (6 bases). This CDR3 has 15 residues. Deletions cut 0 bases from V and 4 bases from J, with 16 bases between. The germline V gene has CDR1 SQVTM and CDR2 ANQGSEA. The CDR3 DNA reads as TGCAGCGTTGAAGAAGCCGGACAGTCCGCGTACGAGCAGTACTTC. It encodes CSVEEAGQSAYEQYF.

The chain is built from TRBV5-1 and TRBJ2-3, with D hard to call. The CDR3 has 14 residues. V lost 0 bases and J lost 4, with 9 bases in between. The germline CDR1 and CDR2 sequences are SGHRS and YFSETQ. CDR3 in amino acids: CASSLEYGPDTQYF. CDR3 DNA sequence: TGCGCCAGCAGCTTGGAATACGGCCCAGATACGCAGTATTTT.

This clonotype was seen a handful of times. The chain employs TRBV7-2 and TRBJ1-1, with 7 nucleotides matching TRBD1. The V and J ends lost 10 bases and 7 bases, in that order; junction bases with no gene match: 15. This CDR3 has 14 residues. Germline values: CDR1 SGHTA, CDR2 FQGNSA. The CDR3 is CATSQGGTTREAFF. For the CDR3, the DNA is TGTGCCACAAGTCAGGGGGGAACAACTCGTGAAGCTTTCTTT.

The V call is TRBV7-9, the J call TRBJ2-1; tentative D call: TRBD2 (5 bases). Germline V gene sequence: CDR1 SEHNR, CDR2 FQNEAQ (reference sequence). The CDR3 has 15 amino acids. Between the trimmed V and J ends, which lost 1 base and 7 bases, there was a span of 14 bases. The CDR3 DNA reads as TGTGCCAGCAGCTTAGAATGGACTCAAGGGAATGAGCAGTTCTTC. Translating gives CASSLEWTQGNEQFF.

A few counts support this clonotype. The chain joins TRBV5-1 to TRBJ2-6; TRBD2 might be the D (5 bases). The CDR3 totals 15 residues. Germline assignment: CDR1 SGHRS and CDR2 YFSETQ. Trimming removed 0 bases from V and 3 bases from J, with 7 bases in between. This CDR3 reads CASSLDGNGANVLTF. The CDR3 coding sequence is TGCGCCAGCAGCTTGGACGGGAATGGGGCCAACGTCCTGACTTTC.

The CDR3 loop is CASSYPTSGRGGANVLTF. CDR3 in DNA: TGTGCCAGCAGTTACCCGACTAGCGGGAGAGGAGGGGCCAACGTCCTGACTTTC. The chain has TRBV6-2 or TRBV6-3 and TRBJ2-6; 12 bases agree with TRBD2. The CDR3 covers 18 residues. CDR1 is MNHEY and CDR2 is SVGEGT in the germline V gene. With V trimmed by 2 bases and J by 4 bases, 6 bases remained unmatched.

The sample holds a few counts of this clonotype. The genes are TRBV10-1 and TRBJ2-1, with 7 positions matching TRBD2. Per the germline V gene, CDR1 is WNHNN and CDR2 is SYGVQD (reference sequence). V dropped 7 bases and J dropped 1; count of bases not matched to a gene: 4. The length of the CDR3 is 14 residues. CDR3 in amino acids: CASTQGGSYNEQFF. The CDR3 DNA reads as TGCGCCAGCACCCAGGGAGGGTCCTACAATGAGCAGTTCTTC.

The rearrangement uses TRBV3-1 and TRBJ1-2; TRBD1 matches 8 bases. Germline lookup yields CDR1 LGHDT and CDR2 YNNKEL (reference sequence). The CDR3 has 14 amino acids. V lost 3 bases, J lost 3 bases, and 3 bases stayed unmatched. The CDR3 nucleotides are TGTGCCAGCAGCCATGCAGGGGGCGACTATGGCTACACCTTC. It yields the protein CASSHAGGDYGYTF.

CDR3 loop: CASSLDPGEREQFF. The CDR3, as DNA: TGTGCCAGCAGCTTAGATCCGGGAGAGCGGGAGCAGTTCTTC. V is TRBV11-3 and J is TRBJ2-1; TRBD2 might be the D (6 bases). The CDR3 is 14 residues long. Germline lookup yields CDR1 SGHNT and CDR2 YENEEA. The germline V and J ends were trimmed by 0 bases and 10 bases, with 13 bases remaining between them.

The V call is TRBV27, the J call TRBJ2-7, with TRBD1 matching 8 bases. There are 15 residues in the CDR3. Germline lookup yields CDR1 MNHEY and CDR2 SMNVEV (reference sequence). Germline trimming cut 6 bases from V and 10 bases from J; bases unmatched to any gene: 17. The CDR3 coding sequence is TGTGCCAGCAGGAACTTCGGACAGGGACAGGAGGCCCAGTACTTC. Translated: CASRNFGQGQEAQYF.

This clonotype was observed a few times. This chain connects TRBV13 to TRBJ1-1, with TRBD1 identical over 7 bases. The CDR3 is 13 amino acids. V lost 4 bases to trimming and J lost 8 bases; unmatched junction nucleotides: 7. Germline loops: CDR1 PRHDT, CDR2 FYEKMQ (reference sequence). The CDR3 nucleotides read TGTGCCAGCAGCTCGCCCGTGACAGGGGAAGCTTTCTTT. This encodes CASSSPVTGEAFF. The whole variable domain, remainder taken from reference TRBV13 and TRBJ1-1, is AAGVIQSPRHLIKEKRETATLKCYPIPRHDTVYWYQQGPGQDPQFLISFYEKMQSDKGSIPDRFSAQQFSDYHSELNMSSLELGDSALYFCASSSPVTGEAFFGQGTRLTVV.

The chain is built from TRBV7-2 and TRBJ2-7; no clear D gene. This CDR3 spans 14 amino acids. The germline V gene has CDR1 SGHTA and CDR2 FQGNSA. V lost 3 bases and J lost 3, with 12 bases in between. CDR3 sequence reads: CASSLEATDYEQYF. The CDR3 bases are TGTGCCAGCAGCTTGGAAGCCACAGACTACGAGCAGTACTTC.

Here the CDR3 DNA reads TGTGCCAGCTCCCCCGAGCGGAAAAACATTCAGTACTTC. Translation: CASSPERKNIQYF. The genes are TRBV18 and TRBJ2-7; D might be TRBD2 (5 bases). The J call may be wrong; the DNA end is better matched by TRBJ2-4. Germline V CDR1 and CDR2: KGHSH, LQKENI. The CDR3 runs 13 residues.

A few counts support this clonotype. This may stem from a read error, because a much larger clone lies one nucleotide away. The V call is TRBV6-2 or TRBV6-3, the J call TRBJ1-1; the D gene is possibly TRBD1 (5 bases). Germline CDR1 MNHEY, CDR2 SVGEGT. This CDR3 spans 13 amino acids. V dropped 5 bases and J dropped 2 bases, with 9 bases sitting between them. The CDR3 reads CASSDRDNTEAFF. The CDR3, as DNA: TGTGCCAGCAGTGACCGGGACAACACTGAAGCTTTCTTT.

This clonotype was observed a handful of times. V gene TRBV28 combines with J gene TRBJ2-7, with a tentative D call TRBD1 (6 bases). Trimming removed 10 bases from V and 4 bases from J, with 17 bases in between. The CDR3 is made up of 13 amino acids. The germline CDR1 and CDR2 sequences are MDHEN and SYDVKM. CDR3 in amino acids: CATRPGVLYEQYF. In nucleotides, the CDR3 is TGTGCCACTCGCCCAGGGGTATTATACGAGCAGTACTTC.

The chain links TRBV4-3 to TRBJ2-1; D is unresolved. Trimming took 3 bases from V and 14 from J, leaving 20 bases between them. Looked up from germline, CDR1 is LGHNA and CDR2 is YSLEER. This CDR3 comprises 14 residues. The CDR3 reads CASSQEKGSKVEFF. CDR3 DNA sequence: TGCGCCAGCAGCCAGGAGAAGGGCAGCAAGGTTGAGTTCTTC.

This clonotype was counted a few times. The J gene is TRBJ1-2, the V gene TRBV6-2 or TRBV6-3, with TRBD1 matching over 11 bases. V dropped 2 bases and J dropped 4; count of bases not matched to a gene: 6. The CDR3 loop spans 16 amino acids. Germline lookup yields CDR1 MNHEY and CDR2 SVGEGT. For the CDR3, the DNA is TGTGCCAGCAGTTACCCCGGGACAGGGGGAATCTATGGCTACACCTTC. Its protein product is CASSYPGTGGIYGYTF.

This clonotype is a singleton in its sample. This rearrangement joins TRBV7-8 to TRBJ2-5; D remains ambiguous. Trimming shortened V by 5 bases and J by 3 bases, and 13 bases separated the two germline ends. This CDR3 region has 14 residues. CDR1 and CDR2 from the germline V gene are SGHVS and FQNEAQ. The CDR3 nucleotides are TGTGCCAGCAGCAAAGGCCGTGCCGAAGAGACCCAGTACTTC. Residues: CASSKGRAEETQYF.

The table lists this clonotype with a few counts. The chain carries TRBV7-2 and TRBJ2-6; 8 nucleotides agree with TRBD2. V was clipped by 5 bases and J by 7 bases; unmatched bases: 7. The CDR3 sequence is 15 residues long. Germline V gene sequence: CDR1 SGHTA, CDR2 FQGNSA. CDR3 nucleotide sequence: TGTGCCAGCAGCCAGAGACTAGCGAGCGCCAACGTCCTGACTTTC. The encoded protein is CASSQRLASANVLTF.

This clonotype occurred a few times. This chain's CDR3 is CASSPWTNSYEQYF. The CDR3 DNA reads TGTGCCAGCAGCCCCTGGACTAACTCCTACGAGCAGTACTTC. V is TRBV6-6 and J is TRBJ2-7, with D maybe TRBD2 (6 bases). Trimming removed 6 bases at V and 0 bases at J, with 12 bases between. Germline lookup yields CDR1 MNHNY and CDR2 SVGAGI (reference sequence). The CDR3 totals 14 residues.

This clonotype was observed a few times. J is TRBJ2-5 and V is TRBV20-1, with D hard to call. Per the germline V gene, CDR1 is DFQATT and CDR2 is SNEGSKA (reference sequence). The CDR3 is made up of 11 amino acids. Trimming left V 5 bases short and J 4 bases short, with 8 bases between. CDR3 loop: CSAEDLETQYF. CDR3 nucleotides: TGCAGTGCTGAAGACTTAGAGACCCAGTACTTC.

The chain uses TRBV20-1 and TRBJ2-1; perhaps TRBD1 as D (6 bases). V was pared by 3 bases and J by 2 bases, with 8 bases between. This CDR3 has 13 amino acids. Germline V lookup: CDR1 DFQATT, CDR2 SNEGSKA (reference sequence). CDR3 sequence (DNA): TGCAGTGCTAGGAGGGACACCTACAATGAGCAGTTCTTC. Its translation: CSARRDTYNEQFF.

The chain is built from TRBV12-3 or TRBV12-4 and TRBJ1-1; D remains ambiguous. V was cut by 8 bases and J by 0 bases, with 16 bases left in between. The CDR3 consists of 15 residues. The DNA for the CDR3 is TGTGCCAGCTCCCTGGGCGAGAGGGTGAACACTGAAGCTTTCTTT. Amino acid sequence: CASSLGERVNTEAFF.